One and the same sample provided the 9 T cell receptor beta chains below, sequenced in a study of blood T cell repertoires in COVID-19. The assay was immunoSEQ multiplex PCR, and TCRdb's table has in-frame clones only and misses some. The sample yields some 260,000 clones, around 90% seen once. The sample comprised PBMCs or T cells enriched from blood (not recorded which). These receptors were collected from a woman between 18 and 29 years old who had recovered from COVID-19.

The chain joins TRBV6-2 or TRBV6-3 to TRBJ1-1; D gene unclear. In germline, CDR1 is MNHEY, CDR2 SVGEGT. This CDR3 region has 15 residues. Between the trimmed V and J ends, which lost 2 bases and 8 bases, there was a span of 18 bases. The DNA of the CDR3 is TGTGCCAGCAGTTACGGAGAGGCGAGGGTCTTCGAAGCTTTCTTT. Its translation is CASSYGEARVFEAFF.

The CDR3 spells CASSPTTANYGYTF. The DNA of the CDR3 is TGTGCCAGCAGCCCAACGACAGCCAACTATGGCTACACCTTC. The chain combines TRBV3-1 (or the pseudogene TRBV3-2) with TRBJ1-2; TRBD1 might be the D (5 bases). From germline, CDR1 is LGHDT and CDR2 YNNKEL (reference sequence). The CDR3 has 14 residues. Trimming removed 4 bases at V and 2 bases at J, with 11 bases between.

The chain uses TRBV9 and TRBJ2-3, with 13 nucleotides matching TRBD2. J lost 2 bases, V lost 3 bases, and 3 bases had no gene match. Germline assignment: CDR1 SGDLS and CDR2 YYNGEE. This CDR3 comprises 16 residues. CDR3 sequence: CASSDGTSGTTDTQYF. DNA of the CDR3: TGTGCCAGCAGCGACGGGACTAGCGGGACCACAGATACGCAGTATTTT. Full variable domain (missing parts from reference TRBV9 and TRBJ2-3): DSGVTQTPKHLITATGQRVTLRCSPRSGDLSVYWYQQSLDQGLQFLIQYYNGEERAKGNILERFSAQQFPDLHSELNLSSLELGDSALYFCASSDGTSGTTDTQYFGPGTRLTVL.

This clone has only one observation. As DNA, the CDR3 is TGTGCCAGCTCGCCCGGGACAGGGGTCTCAGGGGCAATTGAAGCTTTCTTT. Its translation is CASSPGTGVSGAIEAFF. The V gene is TRBV18, the J gene TRBJ1-1; 10 positions agree with TRBD1. CDR1 is KGHSH, CDR2 LQKENI, per germline. The CDR3 sequence is 17 residues long. Unmatched junction bases numbered 17, after V lost 6 bases and J lost 7 bases.

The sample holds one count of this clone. The CDR3 is CASRIAGTGQVEAFF. The DNA of the CDR3 is TGTGCCAGCCGGATCGCAGGGACAGGGCAGGTTGAAGCTTTCTTT. The chain has TRBV28 and TRBJ1-1; TRBD1 aligns across 9 bases. Looked up from germline, CDR1 is MDHEN and CDR2 is SYDVKM. This CDR3 spans 15 amino acids. V lost 8 bases and J lost 7; bases outside the gene matches: 14.

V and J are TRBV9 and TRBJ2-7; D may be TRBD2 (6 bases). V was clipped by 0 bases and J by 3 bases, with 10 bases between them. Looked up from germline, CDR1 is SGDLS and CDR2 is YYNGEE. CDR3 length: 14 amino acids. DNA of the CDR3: TGTGCCAGCAGCGTAGGCCCGGAGGGCTACGAGCAGTACTTC. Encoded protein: CASSVGPEGYEQYF.

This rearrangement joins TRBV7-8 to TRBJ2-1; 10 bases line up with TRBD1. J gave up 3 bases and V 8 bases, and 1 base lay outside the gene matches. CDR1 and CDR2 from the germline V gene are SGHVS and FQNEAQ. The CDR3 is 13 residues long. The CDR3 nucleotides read TGTGCCAGCGGGACAGGGGACTACAATGAGCAGTTCTTC. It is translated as CASGTGDYNEQFF.

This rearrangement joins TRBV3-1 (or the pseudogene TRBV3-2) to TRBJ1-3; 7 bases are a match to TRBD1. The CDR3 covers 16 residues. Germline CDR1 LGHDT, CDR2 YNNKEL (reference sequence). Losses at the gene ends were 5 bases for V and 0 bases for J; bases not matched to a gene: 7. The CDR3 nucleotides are TGTGCCAGCAGCTATGGGACAGATAACTCTGGAAACACCATATATTTT. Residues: CASSYGTDNSGNTIYF.

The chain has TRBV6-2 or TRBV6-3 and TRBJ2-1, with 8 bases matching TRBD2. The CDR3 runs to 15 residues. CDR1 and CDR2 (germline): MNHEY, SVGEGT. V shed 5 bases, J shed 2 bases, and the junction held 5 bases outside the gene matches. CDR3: CASSPGLGPYNEQFF. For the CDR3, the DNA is TGTGCCAGCAGTCCGGGACTAGGCCCCTACAATGAGCAGTTCTTC.